This T cell receptor (beta chain) was sequenced during a study of blood T cells in healthy people across ages. Primed by a sample-barcoded 5' primer and a J-beta primer mix, a second PCR proceeded for 7 to 11 cycles. TCRdb reanalysed the 5' RACE reads using MiXCR and keeps one entry per CDR3 protein. The sample contains 850,000 to 1,100,000 distinct CDR3 sequences, under 40% of which appear only once. Between the trimmed V and J ends, which lost 4 bases and 0 bases, there was a span of 20 bases. The CDR3 loop spans 19 amino acids. Germline V gives CDR1 SGHRS, CDR2 YFSETQ. The source is a man aged 18 to 29 in good health. The V and J genes are TRBV5-1 and TRBJ1-6; D perhaps matches TRBD1 (5 bases). Source material: blood. The CDR3 DNA follows: TGCGCCAGCAGCCCCGGCCTTGACAGTTTTAGCTCCTATAATTCACCCCTCCACTTT. It specifies CASSPGLDSFSSYNSPLHF.